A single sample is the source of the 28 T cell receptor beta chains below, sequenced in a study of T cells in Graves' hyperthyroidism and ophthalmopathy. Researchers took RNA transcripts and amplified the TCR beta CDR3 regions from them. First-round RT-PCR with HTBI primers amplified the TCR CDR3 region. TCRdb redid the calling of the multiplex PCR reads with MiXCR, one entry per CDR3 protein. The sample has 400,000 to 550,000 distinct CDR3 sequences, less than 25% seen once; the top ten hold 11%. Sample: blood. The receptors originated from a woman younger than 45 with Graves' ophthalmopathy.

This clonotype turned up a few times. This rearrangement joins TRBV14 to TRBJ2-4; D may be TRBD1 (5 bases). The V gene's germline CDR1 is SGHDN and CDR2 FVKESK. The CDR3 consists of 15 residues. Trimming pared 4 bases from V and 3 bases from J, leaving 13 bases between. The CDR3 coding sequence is TGTGCCAGCAGCCCAGTGGGGCAGGTCAAAAACATTCAGTACTTC. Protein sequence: CASSPVGQVKNIQYF.

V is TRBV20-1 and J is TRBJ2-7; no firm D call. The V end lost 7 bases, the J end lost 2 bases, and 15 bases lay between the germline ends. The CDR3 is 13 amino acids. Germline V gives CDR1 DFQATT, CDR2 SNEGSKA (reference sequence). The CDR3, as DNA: TGCAGTGTCGTTCGTCCCCGAACCTACGAGCAGTACTTC. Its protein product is CSVVRPRTYEQYF.

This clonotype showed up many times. The CDR3 region has the DNA TGTGCCAGCAGTGAATTGGCGGATTCACCCCTCCACTTT. This encodes CASSELADSPLHF. The gene calls are TRBV2 and TRBJ1-6; D gene unclear. This CDR3 is built from 13 residues. Germline CDR1 is SNHLY and CDR2 is FYNNEI. V shed 2 bases and J shed 8 bases, with 7 bases lying between them.

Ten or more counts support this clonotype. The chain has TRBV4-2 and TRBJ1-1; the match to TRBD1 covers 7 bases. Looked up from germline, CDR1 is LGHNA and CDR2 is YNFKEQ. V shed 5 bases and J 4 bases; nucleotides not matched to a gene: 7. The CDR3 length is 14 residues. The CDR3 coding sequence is TGTGCCAGCAGCAGCAGGGGGGCGGGCACTGAAGCTTTCTTT. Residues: CASSSRGAGTEAFF.

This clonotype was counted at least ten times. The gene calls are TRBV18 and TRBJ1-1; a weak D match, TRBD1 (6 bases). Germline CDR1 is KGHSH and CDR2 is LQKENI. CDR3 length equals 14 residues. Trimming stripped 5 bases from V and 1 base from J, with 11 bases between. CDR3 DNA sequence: TGTGCCAGCTCATCTATACAGGGGAACACTGAAGCTTTCTTT. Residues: CASSSIQGNTEAFF.

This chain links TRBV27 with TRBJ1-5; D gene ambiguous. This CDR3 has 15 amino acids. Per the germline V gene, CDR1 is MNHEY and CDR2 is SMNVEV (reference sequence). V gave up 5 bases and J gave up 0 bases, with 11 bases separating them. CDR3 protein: CASSRERYSNQPQHF. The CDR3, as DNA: TGTGCCAGCAGTCGAGAGAGGTATAGCAATCAGCCCCAGCATTTT.

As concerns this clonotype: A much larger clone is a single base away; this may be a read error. CDR3 nucleotide sequence: TGTGCCAGCAGTTACCCAGGGGGCTCTGGCTACACCTTC. Amino acid sequence: CASSYPGGSGYTF. The gene calls are TRBV6-5 and TRBJ1-2; 8 positions agree with TRBD1. The ends lost 2 bases at V and 7 bases at J; junction bases unmatched: 3. CDR1 and CDR2 (germline): MNHEY, SVGAGI. The CDR3 has 13 residues.

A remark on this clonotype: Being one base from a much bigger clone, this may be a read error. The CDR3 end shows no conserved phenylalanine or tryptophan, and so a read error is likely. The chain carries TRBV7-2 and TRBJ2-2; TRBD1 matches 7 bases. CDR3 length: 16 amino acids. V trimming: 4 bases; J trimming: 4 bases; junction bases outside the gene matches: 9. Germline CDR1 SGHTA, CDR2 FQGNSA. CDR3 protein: CASSSPRAGGTGELFV. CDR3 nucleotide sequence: TGTGCCAGCAGCTCACCGCGGGCAGGGGGCACCGGGGAGCTGTTTGTT.

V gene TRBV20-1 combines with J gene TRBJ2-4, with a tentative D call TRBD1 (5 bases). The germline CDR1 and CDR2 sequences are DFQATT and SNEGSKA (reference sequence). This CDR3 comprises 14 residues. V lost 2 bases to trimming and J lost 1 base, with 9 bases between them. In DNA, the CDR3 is TGCAGTGCTAGAATTCCAGGGGCCAAAAACATTCAGTACTTC. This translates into CSARIPGAKNIQYF.

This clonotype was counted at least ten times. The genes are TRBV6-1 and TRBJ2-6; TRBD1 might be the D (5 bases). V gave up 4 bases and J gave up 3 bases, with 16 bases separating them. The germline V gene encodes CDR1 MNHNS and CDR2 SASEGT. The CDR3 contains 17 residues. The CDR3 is CASSAAGLLYGANVLTF. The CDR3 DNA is TGTGCCAGCAGTGCGGCAGGGTTACTTTATGGGGCCAACGTCCTGACTTTC.

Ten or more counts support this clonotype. CDR3 sequence reads: CASSLSDSFQPQHF. CDR3 bases: TGTGCCAGCAGTTTGTCAGACAGTTTCCAGCCCCAGCATTTT. This chain links TRBV27 with TRBJ1-5, with D tentatively TRBD1 (5 bases). The V and J ends lost 3 bases and 7 bases respectively, with 13 bases between them. The CDR3 has 14 amino acids. Looked up from germline, CDR1 is MNHEY and CDR2 is SMNVEV (reference sequence).

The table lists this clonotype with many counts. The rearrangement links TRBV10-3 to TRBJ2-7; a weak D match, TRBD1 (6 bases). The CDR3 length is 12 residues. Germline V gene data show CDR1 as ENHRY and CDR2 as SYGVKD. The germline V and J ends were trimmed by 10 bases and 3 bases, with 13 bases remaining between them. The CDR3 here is CATNDRYYEQYF. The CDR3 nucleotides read TGTGCCACCAACGACAGGTACTACGAGCAGTACTTC.

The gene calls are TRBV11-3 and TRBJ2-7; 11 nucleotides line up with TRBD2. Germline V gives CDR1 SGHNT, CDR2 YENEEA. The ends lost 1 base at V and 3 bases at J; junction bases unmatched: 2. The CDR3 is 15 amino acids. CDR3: CASSLVAGGNYEQYF. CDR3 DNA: TGTGCCAGCAGCTTAGTAGCGGGAGGGAACTACGAGCAGTACTTC. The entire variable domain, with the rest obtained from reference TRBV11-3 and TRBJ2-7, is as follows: EAGVVQSPRYKIIEKKQPVAFWCNPISGHNTLYWYLQNLGQGPELLIRYENEEAVDDSQLPKDRFSAERLKGVDSTLKIQPAELGDSAVYLCASSLVAGGNYEQYFGPGTRLTVT.

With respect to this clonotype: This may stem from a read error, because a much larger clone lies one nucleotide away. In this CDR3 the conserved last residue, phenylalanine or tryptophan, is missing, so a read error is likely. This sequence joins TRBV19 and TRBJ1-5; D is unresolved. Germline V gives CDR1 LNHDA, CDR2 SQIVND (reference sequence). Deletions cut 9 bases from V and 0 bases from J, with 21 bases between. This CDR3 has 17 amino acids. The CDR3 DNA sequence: TGTGCCAGCAAGTATCGAACCGAGGGTTATAGCAATCAGCCCCAGCATGTT. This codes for CASKYRTEGYSNQPQHV.

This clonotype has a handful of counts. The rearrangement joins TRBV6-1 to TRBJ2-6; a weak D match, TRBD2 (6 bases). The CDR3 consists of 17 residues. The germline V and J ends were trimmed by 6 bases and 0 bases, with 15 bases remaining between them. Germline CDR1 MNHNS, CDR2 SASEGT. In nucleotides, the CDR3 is TGTGCCAGCAGGCCGGGAGTGCTTAGCTCTGGGGCCAACGTCCTGACTTTC. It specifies CASRPGVLSSGANVLTF.

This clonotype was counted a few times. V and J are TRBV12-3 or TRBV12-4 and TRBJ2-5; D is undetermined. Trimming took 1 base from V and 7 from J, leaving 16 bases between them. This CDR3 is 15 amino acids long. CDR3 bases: TGTGCCAGCAGTTTAGAGTCGGAAGGCCTCAGGACCCAGTACTTC. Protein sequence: CASSLESEGLRTQYF.

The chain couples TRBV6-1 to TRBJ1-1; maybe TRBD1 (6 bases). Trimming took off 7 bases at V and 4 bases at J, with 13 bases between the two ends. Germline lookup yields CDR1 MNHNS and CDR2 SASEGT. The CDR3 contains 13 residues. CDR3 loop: CASTTGLGTEAFF. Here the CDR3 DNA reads TGTGCCAGCACCACAGGGTTAGGCACTGAAGCTTTCTTT.

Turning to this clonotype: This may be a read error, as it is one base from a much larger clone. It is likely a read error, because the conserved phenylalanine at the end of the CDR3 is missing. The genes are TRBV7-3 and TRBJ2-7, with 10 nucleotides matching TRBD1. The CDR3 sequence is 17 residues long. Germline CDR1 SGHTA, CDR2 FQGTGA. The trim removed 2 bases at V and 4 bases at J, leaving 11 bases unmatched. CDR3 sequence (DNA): TGTGCCAGCAGCTTACTTGGGACAGGGGTCAATCCTTACGAGCAGTACTTG. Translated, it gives CASSLLGTGVNPYEQYL.

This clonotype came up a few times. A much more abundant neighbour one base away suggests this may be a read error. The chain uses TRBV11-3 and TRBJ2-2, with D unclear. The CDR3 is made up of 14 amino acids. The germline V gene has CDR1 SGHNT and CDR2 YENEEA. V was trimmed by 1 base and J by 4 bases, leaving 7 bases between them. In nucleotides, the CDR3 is TGTGCCAGCAGCTTAGGACGGTTCACCGGGGAGCTGTTTTTT. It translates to CASSLGRFTGELFF.

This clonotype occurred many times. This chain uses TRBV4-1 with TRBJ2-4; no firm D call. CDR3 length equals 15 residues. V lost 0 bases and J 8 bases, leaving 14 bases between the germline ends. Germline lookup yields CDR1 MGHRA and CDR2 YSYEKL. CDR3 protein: CASSQDTAAGDIQYF. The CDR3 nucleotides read TGCGCCAGCAGCCAAGATACGGCAGCTGGGGACATTCAGTACTTC.

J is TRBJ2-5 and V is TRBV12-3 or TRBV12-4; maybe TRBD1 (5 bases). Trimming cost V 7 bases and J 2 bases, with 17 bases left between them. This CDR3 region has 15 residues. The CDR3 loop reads CASKLQQGGQETQYF. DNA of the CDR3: TGTGCCAGCAAACTCCAGCAGGGCGGTCAAGAGACCCAGTACTTC.

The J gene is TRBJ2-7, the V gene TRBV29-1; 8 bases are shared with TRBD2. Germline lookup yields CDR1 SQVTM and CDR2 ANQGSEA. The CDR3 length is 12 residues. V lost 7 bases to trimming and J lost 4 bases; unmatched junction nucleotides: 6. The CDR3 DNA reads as TGCAGCGCCGGGACTAGTCCGTACGAGCAGTACTTC. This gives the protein CSAGTSPYEQYF.

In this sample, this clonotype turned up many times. The CDR3 sequence is CASSEGRENTEAFF. CDR3 coding DNA: TGTGCCAGCAGCGAGGGGAGGGAGAACACTGAAGCTTTCTTT. The rearrangement links TRBV9 to TRBJ1-1; perhaps TRBD1 as D (5 bases). The CDR3 consists of 14 residues. The germline V gene has CDR1 SGDLS and CDR2 YYNGEE. V was pared by 3 bases and J by 1 base, with 10 bases between.

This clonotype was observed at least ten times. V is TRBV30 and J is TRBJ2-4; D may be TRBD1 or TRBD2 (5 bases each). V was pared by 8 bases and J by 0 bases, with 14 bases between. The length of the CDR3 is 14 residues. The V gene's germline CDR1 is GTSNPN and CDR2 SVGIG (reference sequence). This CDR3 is CAGQGPKAKNIQYF. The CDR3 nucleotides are TGTGCCGGTCAGGGACCCAAAGCCAAAAACATTCAGTACTTC. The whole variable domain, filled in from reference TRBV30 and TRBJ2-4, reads SQTIHQWPATLVQPVGSPLSLECTVEGTSNPNLYWYRQAAGRGLQLLFYSVGIGQISSEVPQNLSASRPQDRQFILSSKKLLLSDSGFYLCAGQGPKAKNIQYFGAGTRLSVL.

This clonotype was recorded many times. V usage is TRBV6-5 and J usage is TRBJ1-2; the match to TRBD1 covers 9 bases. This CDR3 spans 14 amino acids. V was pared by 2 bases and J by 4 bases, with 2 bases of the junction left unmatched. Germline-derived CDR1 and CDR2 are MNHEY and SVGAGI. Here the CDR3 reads CASSYAGQGYGYTF. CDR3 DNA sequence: TGTGCCAGCAGTTACGCGGGACAGGGCTATGGCTACACCTTC.

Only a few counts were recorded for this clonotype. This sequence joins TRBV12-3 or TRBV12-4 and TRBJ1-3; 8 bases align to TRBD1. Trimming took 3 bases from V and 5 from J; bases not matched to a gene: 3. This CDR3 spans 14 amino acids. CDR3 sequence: CASSLTGERNTIYF. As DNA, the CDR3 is TGTGCCAGCAGTTTGACAGGGGAGAGAAACACCATATATTTT.

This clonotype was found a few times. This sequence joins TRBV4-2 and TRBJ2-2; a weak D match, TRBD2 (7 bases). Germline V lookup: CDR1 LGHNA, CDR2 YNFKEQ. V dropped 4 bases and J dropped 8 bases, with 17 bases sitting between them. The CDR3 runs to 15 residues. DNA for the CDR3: TGTGCCAGCAGCCCCTCGGGACGGGGGGCTGGGGAGCTGTTTTTT. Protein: CASSPSGRGAGELFF.

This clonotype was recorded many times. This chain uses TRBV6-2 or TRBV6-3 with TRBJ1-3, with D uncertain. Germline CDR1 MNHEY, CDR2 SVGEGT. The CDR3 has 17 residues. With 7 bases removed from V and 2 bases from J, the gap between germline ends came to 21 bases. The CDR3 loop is CASTDTSGIVAGNTIYF. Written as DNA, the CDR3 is TGTGCCAGCACTGATACCTCCGGAATTGTGGCTGGAAACACCATATATTTT.